These 3 T cell receptor beta chains came from one sample sequenced in a study of blood T cell repertoires in COVID-19. The assay was immunoSEQ multiplex PCR, and TCRdb's table has in-frame clones only and misses some. Of about 250,000 clones in the sample, roughly 84% are singletons; the top ten hold less than 5.5%. Sequenced material: peripheral blood. All receptors derive from a man between 50 and 59 years old with active or convalescent COVID-19.

V is TRBV20-1 and J is TRBJ1-1; D gene unclear. This CDR3 spans 11 amino acids. Trimming took 4 bases from V and 8 from J, leaving 11 bases between them. In germline, CDR1 is DFQATT, CDR2 SNEGSKA (reference sequence). This CDR3 reads CSATPELEAFF. CDR3 DNA: TGCAGTGCTACCCCTGAGTTGGAAGCTTTCTTT.

This clone has a handful of counts. The rearrangement links TRBV7-9 to TRBJ1-1, with 7 nucleotides matching TRBD1. CDR1 SEHNR and CDR2 FQNEAQ come from the germline V gene (reference sequence). Losses at the gene ends were 6 bases for V and 1 base for J; bases not matched to a gene: 5. The length of the CDR3 is 14 residues. CDR3 coding DNA: TGTGCCAGCAGGACAGGGTGGGGGAACACTGAAGCTTTCTTT. Translation: CASRTGWGNTEAFF.

This clone was recorded only once. CDR3 sequence reads: CASSHRLGQLYYSNQPQHF. The CDR3 bases are TGCGCCAGCAGTCACCGATTAGGACAGCTATATTATAGCAATCAGCCCCAGCATTTT. The gene calls are TRBV23-1 and TRBJ1-5; D possibly corresponds to TRBD1 (6 bases). TRBV23-1 is recorded as an ORF, its role being uncertain. V was cut by 3 bases and J by 0 bases, with 21 bases left in between. The CDR3 has 19 amino acids.